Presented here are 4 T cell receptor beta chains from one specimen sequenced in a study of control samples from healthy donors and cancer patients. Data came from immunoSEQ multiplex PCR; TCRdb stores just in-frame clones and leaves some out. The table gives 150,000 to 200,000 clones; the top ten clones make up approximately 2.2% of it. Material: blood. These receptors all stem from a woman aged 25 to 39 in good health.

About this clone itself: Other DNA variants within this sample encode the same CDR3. The CDR3 region has the DNA TGCGCCAGCAGCTTGGACAGGGGAAACACTGAAGCTTTCTTT. Translated, it gives CASSLDRGNTEAFF. The gene calls are TRBV5-1 and TRBJ1-1; the match to TRBD1 covers 7 bases. V trimming: 0 bases; J trimming: 2 bases; junction bases outside the gene matches: 1. Germline assignment: CDR1 SGHRS and CDR2 YFSETQ. The CDR3 consists of 14 residues. Full variable domain (outside the CDR3, taken from reference TRBV5-1 and TRBJ1-1): KAGVTQTPRYLIKTRGQQVTLSCSPISGHRSVSWYQQTPGQGLQFLFEYFSETQRNKGNFPGRFSGRQFSNSRSEMNVSTLELGDSALYLCASSLDRGNTEAFFGQGTRLTVV.

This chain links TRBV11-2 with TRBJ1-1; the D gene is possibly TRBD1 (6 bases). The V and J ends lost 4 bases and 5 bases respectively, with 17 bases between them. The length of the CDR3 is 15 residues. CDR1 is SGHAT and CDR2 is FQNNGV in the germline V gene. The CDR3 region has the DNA TGTGCCAGCAGCTCTTCCACAGGGCCGGTGACTGAAGCTTTCTTT. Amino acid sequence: CASSSSTGPVTEAFF.

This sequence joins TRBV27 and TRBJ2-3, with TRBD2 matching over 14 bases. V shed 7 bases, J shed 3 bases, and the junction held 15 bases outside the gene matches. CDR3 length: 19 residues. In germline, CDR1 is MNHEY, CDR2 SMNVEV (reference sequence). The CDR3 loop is CASTAGLAGGGLSTDTQYF. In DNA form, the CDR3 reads TGTGCCAGCACCGCAGGACTAGCGGGGGGCGGACTATCTACAGATACGCAGTATTTT.

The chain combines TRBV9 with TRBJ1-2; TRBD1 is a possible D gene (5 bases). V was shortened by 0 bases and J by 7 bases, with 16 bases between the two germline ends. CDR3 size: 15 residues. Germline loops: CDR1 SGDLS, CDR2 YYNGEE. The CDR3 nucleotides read TGTGCCAGCAGCGTAGGGCCCGCCAGGGACCCTGGCTACACCTTC. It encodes CASSVGPARDPGYTF.